The rows below give T cell receptor beta chains drawn from one sample of a study of T-cell memory formation after mild COVID-19. One entry per CDR3 protein results from TCRdb running MiXCR on the 5' RACE reads. The sample contains approximately 560,000 distinct CDR3 sequences, 17% of which appear only once. What was sequenced was PBMCs or a T cell subset sorted from them (not recorded which). Receptor source: an adult woman who had mild COVID-19 (a few samples of this study predate the infection). Cell type and time point are not known. The CDR3 runs from the conserved cysteine through the conserved F or W. A D gene is named only where the DNA matches it firmly. The listing skips clone size in some rows; elsewhere it reads once, few, many or a size class.

D	V	J	size	DNA	CDR3
.	TRBV29-1	TRBJ1-3	.	TGCAGCGTTGAAGATCGGAAATCTGGAAACACCATATATTTT	CSVEDRKSGNTIYF
.	TRBV6-5	TRBJ1-1	few	TGTGCCAGCAGTTACAGGGGGAAATTTGAAGCTTTCTTT	CASSYRGKFEAFF
TRBD2	TRBV4-1	TRBJ2-2	.	TGCGCCAGCAGCCAAGATATTAGCGGGGGAGCTGGGGAGCTGTTTTTT	CASSQDISGGAGELFF
TRBD1	TRBV19	TRBJ2-3	few	TGTGCCAGTAGTAACAGGGGTTTGGATACGCAGTATTTT	CASSNRGLDTQYF
.	TRBV7-2	TRBJ2-7	few	TGTGCCAGCAGCTTAGCGGCGGCGGCCTACGAGCAGTACTTC	CASSLAAAAYEQYF
TRBD1	TRBV6-1	TRBJ1-1	few	TGTGCCAGCAGCGGGACAGGGGGCCGGACTGAAGCTTTCTTT	CASSGTGGRTEAFF
.	TRBV5-1	TRBJ2-6	few	TGCGCCAGCAGCTTGGGAGCGTCTGGGGCCAACGTCCTGACTTTC	CASSLGASGANVLTF
.	TRBV6-5	TRBJ2-1	.	TGTGCCAGCAGTTACCGGAGAGGGACCTACAATGAGCAGTTCTTC	CASSYRRGTYNEQFF
TRBD1	TRBV29-1	TRBJ2-5	.	TGCAGCGGAGCGGGACAGGGGGCGAGGGAGACCCAGTACTTC	CSGAGQGARETQYF
.	TRBV19	TRBJ2-3	.	TGTGCCAGTAGTCCTCCGGGCCATTACACAGATACGCAGTATTTT	CASSPPGHYTDTQYF
.	TRBV20-1	TRBJ2-7	.	TGCAGTGCTAGCCCGAGCTCCTACGAGCAGTACTTC	CSASPSSYEQYF
.	TRBV6-5	TRBJ2-2	.	TGTGCCAGCAGTTACGCATCCACCGGGGAGCTGTTTTTT	CASSYASTGELFF
TRBD1	TRBV5-1	TRBJ1-2	.	TGCGCCAGCAGCTTGGGAGGACGACTGGACAGGGGTTTTGGCTACACCTTC	CASSLGGRLDRGFGYTF
TRBD2	TRBV20-1	TRBJ2-1	few	TGCAGTGCTAGAGTCCCTCTGAGCGGGAGGGGAGGGAATGAGCAGTTCTTC	CSARVPLSGRGGNEQFF
TRBD1	TRBV10-2	TRBJ2-7	.	TGCGCCAGCAGTGACAGGGACAGGGACGAGCAGTACTTC	CASSDRDRDEQYF
TRBD2	TRBV5-4	TRBJ2-1	many	TGCGCCAGCAGCCCCGGGACTAGCGGTTACAATGAGCAGTTCTTC	CASSPGTSGYNEQFF
TRBD2	TRBV20-1	TRBJ2-1	.	TGCAGTGCGGGAGCACTAGCGGGAGGGAGCTCCTACAATGAGCAGTTCTTC	CSAGALAGGSSYNEQFF
.	TRBV7-9	TRBJ2-1	.	TGTGCCAGCAGTGGCTCCGGGGCAGCCAATGAGCAGTTCTTC	CASSGSGAANEQFF
.	TRBV5-1	TRBJ1-2	few	TGCGCCAGCAGCTTGATGGGTAACTATGGCTACACCTTC	CASSLMGNYGYTF
.	TRBV20-1	TRBJ2-1	.	TGCAGTGCGCAGCGTTACAATGAGCAGTTCTTC	CSAQRYNEQFF
.	TRBV30	TRBJ1-2	.	TGTGCGGGGGTCTCCCACAGAGGACCTAACTATGGCTACACCTTC	CAGVSHRGPNYGYTF
.	TRBV6-2/TRBV6-3	TRBJ2-1	few	TGTGCCAGCAGAGAAGGGGTTACCTGGGTCAATGAGCAGTTCTTC	CASREGVTWVNEQFF
.	TRBV4-2	TRBJ2-7	.	TGTGCCAGCAGCCAAGATTGGGTGGACGGTTACTCCTACGAGCAGTACTTC	CASSQDWVDGYSYEQYF
TRBD2	TRBV7-2	TRBJ2-3	few	TGTGCCAGCAGCTTACTAACTAGCGGGCCCGGCACAGATACGCAGTATTTT	CASSLLTSGPGTDTQYF
TRBD2	TRBV5-1	TRBJ2-3	once	TGCCCCAGCAGCCTAAGCGGGGTCACAGATACGCAGTATTTT	CPSSLSGVTDTQYF
TRBD1	TRBV11-3	TRBJ1-2	few	TGTGCCAGCAGCCCCCGGCGGACAGGGACGGCACGGAGATATGGCTACACCTTC	CASSPRRTGTARRYGYTF
TRBD2	TRBV19	TRBJ2-1	.	TGTGCCAGTAGTCGGGGTGTCGGGAGGAAGCGGTCCTACAATGAGCAGTTCTTC	CASSRGVGRKRSYNEQFF
TRBD2	TRBV7-2	TRBJ2-3	few	TGTGCCAGCAGCTTAGACCCAGCGGGAGTGTCGGATACGCAGTATTTT	CASSLDPAGVSDTQYF
TRBD1	TRBV4-2	TRBJ2-1	few	TGTGCCAGCAGCCAAGGACAGGGAGCCGACAATGAGCAGTTCTTC	CASSQGQGADNEQFF
.	TRBV28	TRBJ2-1	.	TGTGCCAGCACACTCTACCCGGGGCCCCTATACAATGAGCAGTTCTTC	CASTLYPGPLYNEQFF
.	TRBV7-2	TRBJ2-7	.	TGTGCCAGCAGCCCGGCCGGGGGAGGACCCTACGAGCAGTACTTC	CASSPAGGGPYEQYF
TRBD2	TRBV3-1	TRBJ2-5	.	TGTGCCAGCAGCCAATTGGCCAGCGGGAGGGAGACCCAGTACTTC	CASSQLASGRETQYF
TRBD1	TRBV6-1	TRBJ1-2	few	TGTGCCAGCAGTGAAGAACCGTTATACGAGACAGGGGGTTCCCTGGGCGACTATGGCTACACCTTC	CASSEEPLYETGGSLGDYGYTF
TRBD2	TRBV7-2	TRBJ2-1	.	TGTGCCAGCAGCTTAGGGGCTAGCGGGGAGCAGTTCTTC	CASSLGASGEQFF
.	TRBV5-1	TRBJ2-3	many	TGCGCCAGCAGCTTGGTGACCCCAGATACGCAGTATTTT	CASSLVTPDTQYF
.	TRBV29-1	TRBJ1-2	few	TGCAGCGTAGCCAACAGGGAAGCTAACTATGGCTACACCTTC	CSVANREANYGYTF
.	TRBV28	TRBJ1-3	.	TGTGCCAGCAGTTCCCAGCCGCTCTCTGGAAACACCATATATTTT	CASSSQPLSGNTIYF
.	TRBV7-3	TRBJ2-2	many	TGTGCCAGCACCCTTATGGCGGGGTCGCGCACCGGGGAGCTGTTTTTT	CASTLMAGSRTGELFF
TRBD1	TRBV10-2	TRBJ2-7	.	TGCGCCAGCAGTGAAGGGACAGGGGGAACCTACGAGCAGTACTTC	CASSEGTGGTYEQYF
TRBD1	TRBV7-2	TRBJ2-7	.	TGTGCCAGCAGCATCCAAGGGACAGCTACCTACGAGCAGTACTTC	CASSIQGTATYEQYF
.	TRBV19	TRBJ2-1	.	TGTGCCAGTCGTCCGGGATCAAGCTCGATGAATGAGCAGTTCTTC	CASRPGSSSMNEQFF
TRBD1	TRBV10-3	TRBJ2-1	many	TGTGCCATCAGTGAGTCGAGCGGGACAGGGATAGGCAATGAGCAGTTCTTC	CAISESSGTGIGNEQFF
TRBD2	TRBV5-5	TRBJ2-5	.	TGTGCCAGCAGCCTCAGGACTAGCGGGGGGCAAGAGACCCAGTACTTC	CASSLRTSGGQETQYF